One and the same sample provided the 32 T cell receptor beta chains below, sequenced in a study of cytomegalovirus exposure and HLA in healthy donors. This PCR relied on a set of 60 Vbeta primers and 13 Jbeta primers. Method: immunoSEQ multiplex PCR; TCRdb's copy keeps in-frame clones and lacks some. The sample lists roughly 99,000 clones; approximately 73% were seen once. Sequenced sample: PBMCs. The receptor set was obtained from a man aged 25-40 years in good health and CMV-seronegative.

The chain links TRBV6-6 to TRBJ2-2; 8 bases align to TRBD1. The J segment lost 0 bases and the V segment lost 10 bases, leaving 4 bases of the junction unmatched. The CDR3 consists of 14 residues. Germline V gives CDR1 MNHNY, CDR2 SVGAGI (reference sequence). The CDR3 region has the DNA TGTGCCACGGGGACAGGTGCGAACACCGGGGAGCTGTTTTTT. Protein sequence: CATGTGANTGELFF.

The table lists this clone with a count of one. The genes are TRBV19 and TRBJ2-7; TRBD2 matches 8 bases. CDR3 size: 16 residues. V shed 1 base and J 3 bases; nucleotides not matched to a gene: 8. CDR1 LNHDA and CDR2 SQIVND come from the germline V gene (reference sequence). CDR3 sequence (DNA): TGTGCCAGTAGTATAGTTTCAGCGGGGGCTTACTACGAGCAGTACTTC. Translated, it gives CASSIVSAGAYYEQYF.

The chain joins TRBV27 to TRBJ2-7; D possibly corresponds to TRBD2 (5 bases). The CDR3 spans 15 residues. Germline V gene data show CDR1 as MNHEY and CDR2 as SMNVEV (reference sequence). Trimming took off 6 bases at V and 2 bases at J, with 17 bases between the two ends. The CDR3 region is CASSHLLGEPYEQYF. The CDR3 nucleotides are TGTGCCAGCAGCCACCTACTCGGGGAACCCTACGAGCAGTACTTC.

This chain joins TRBV20-1 and TRBJ2-1, with a weak D call TRBD1 (5 bases). The CDR3 length is 11 residues. The V end lost 6 bases, the J end lost 12 bases, and 15 bases lay between the germline ends. The germline V gene has CDR1 DFQATT and CDR2 SNEGSKA (reference sequence). The CDR3 here is CSALDSPWQFF. The CDR3, as DNA: TGCAGTGCCCTCGACAGCCCTTGGCAGTTCTTC.

This chain uses TRBV7-9 with TRBJ2-1; 7 nucleotides match TRBD1. V dropped 0 bases and J dropped 8; count of bases not matched to a gene: 7. The CDR3 is 15 amino acids. Looked up from germline, CDR1 is SEHNR and CDR2 is FQNEAQ (reference sequence). The CDR3 sequence: CASSLAGGEPHEQFF. The DNA for the CDR3 is TGTGCCAGCAGCTTAGCAGGGGGCGAACCCCATGAGCAGTTCTTC.

The gene calls are TRBV2 and TRBJ2-3; TRBD2 aligns across 7 bases. After removal of 7 bases from V and 5 bases from J, the junction contained 9 bases not matched to a gene. The CDR3 consists of 14 residues. CDR1 is SNHLY, CDR2 FYNNEI, per germline. The CDR3 is CASKEGTNVDTQYF. The CDR3 DNA sequence: TGTGCCAGCAAAGAAGGGACTAATGTAGATACGCAGTATTTT. Together with reference TRBV2 and TRBJ2-3, the CDR3 gives the full variable domain: EPEVTQTPSHQVTQMGQEVILRCVPISNHLYFYWYRQILGQKVEFLVSFYNNEISEKSEIFDDQFSVERPDGSNFTLKIRSTKLEDSAMYFCASKEGTNVDTQYFGPGTRLTVL.

The chain recombines TRBV15 with TRBJ1-1, with 7 bases that match TRBD1. Trimming took 3 bases from V and 7 from J; bases not matched to a gene: 2. This CDR3 has 12 residues. Per the germline V gene, CDR1 is LNHNV and CDR2 is YYDKDF (reference sequence). The CDR3 loop reads CATSRTGSEAFF. Here the CDR3 DNA reads TGTGCCACCAGCAGGACAGGGAGTGAAGCTTTCTTT.

This clone was found a few times. The V gene is TRBV27, the J gene TRBJ1-3, with D perhaps TRBD1 (5 bases). In germline, CDR1 is MNHEY, CDR2 SMNVEV (reference sequence). The CDR3 length is 15 residues. V lost 0 bases to trimming and J lost 2 bases, with 8 bases between them. The CDR3 reads CASSLSGGAGNTIYF. The DNA of the CDR3 is TGTGCCAGCAGTTTATCAGGAGGGGCTGGAAACACCATATATTTT.

V is TRBV18 and J is TRBJ1-1, with TRBD1 as a possible D gene (5 bases). V lost 7 bases and J lost 4, with 19 bases in between. Per germline, CDR1 KGHSH and CDR2 LQKENI. The length of the CDR3 is 15 residues. The CDR3 DNA is TGTGCCAGCTTCAAGGAGATAAGGGGTCTCACTGAAGCTTTCTTT. Its protein product is CASFKEIRGLTEAFF.

J is TRBJ2-3 and V is TRBV19, with D maybe TRBD2 (5 bases). V was clipped by 2 bases and J by 0 bases, with 6 bases between them. Germline V gene data show CDR1 as LNHDA and CDR2 as SQIVND (reference sequence). CDR3 size: 14 residues. CDR3 region: CASSISGSTDTQYF. The CDR3 region has the DNA TGTGCCAGTAGTATATCGGGAAGCACAGATACGCAGTATTTT.

The chain has TRBV30 and TRBJ1-5, with TRBD1 matching over 7 bases. Germline CDR1 and CDR2: GTSNPN and SVGIG (reference sequence). Trimming removed 2 bases from V and 1 base from J; junction bases left unmatched: 2. The CDR3 extends over 14 amino acids. The CDR3 DNA is TGTGCCTGGAGTTCAGGGGGAAGCAATCAGCCCCAGCATTTT. Protein sequence: CAWSSGGSNQPQHF.

This clone was seen more than once but under ten times. J is TRBJ1-2 and V is TRBV18; 7 bases match TRBD1. This CDR3 region has 13 residues. In germline, CDR1 is KGHSH, CDR2 LQKENI. The V segment lost 5 bases and the J segment 8 bases; nucleotides outside the gene matches: 8. CDR3 sequence: CASSATGVLGYTF. The CDR3 DNA reads as TGTGCCAGCTCAGCTACAGGGGTTCTGGGCTACACCTTC.

This chain links TRBV19 with TRBJ1-3; D not resolved. The ends were cut back, 5 bases at V and 2 bases at J, with 10 bases in the middle. The CDR3 extends over 14 amino acids. The germline V gene has CDR1 LNHDA and CDR2 SQIVND (reference sequence). The CDR3 nucleotides are TGTGCCAGTAGTTCTGTCGGGACTGGAAACACCATATATTTT. It yields the protein CASSSVGTGNTIYF. The variable domain in full, with the rest retrieved from reference TRBV19 and TRBJ1-3, is DGGITQSPKYLFRKEGQNVTLSCEQNLNHDAMYWYRQDPGQGLRLIYYSQIVNDFQKGDIAEGYSVSREKKESFPLTVTSAQKNPTAFYLCASSSVGTGNTIYFGEGSWLTVV.

The rearrangement joins TRBV6-5 to TRBJ1-1; D might be TRBD1 (5 bases). The CDR3 has 16 amino acids. Germline V lookup: CDR1 MNHEY, CDR2 SVGAGI. V was shortened by 2 bases and J by 1 base, with 14 bases between the two germline ends. This CDR3 is CASSYPGVGGNTEAFF. In nucleotides, the CDR3 is TGTGCCAGCAGTTACCCCGGGGTCGGGGGGAACACTGAAGCTTTCTTT.

The chain employs TRBV5-8 and TRBJ2-7; TRBD1 aligns across 11 bases. Per germline, CDR1 SGHTS and CDR2 YDEGEE. The CDR3 contains 14 residues. V shed 3 bases and J 4 bases; nucleotides not matched to a gene: 3. In DNA, the CDR3 is TGTGCCAGCAGCTCTCGGGACAGGGGGTACGAGCAGTACTTC. As protein: CASSSRDRGYEQYF.

The chain carries TRBV18 and TRBJ2-7; TRBD1 is a possible D gene (6 bases). This CDR3 has 15 residues. The germline gives CDR1 KGHSH, CDR2 LQKENI. V lost 6 bases and J 5 bases, leaving 20 bases between the germline ends. The CDR3 nucleotides are TGTGCCAGCTCGGGGGACCAGGGGAGTCGAGACGAGCAGTACTTC. The encoded protein is CASSGDQGSRDEQYF. The full variable domain, rest sourced from reference TRBV18 and TRBJ2-7, is NAGVMQNPRHLVRRRGQEARLRCSPMKGHSHVYWYRQLPEEGLKFMVYLQKENIIDESGMPKERFSAEFPKEGPSILRIQQVVRGDSAAYFCASSGDQGSRDEQYFGPGTRLTVT.

Only one count was recorded for this clone. This chain uses TRBV19 with TRBJ2-7; D perhaps matches TRBD1 (5 bases). The CDR3 runs 11 residues. Germline CDR1 and CDR2: LNHDA and SQIVND (reference sequence). V lost 4 bases and J 5 bases, leaving 6 bases between the germline ends. The CDR3 DNA is TGTGCCAGTAGTACGACAGACGAGCAGTACTTC. This gives the protein CASSTTDEQYF.

Note on this clone: Compared with germline, one end of the junction differs, possibly owing to a read error. The rearrangement uses TRBV7-9 and TRBJ1-2; 8 bases are a match to TRBD1. From germline, CDR1 is SEHNR and CDR2 FQNEAQ (reference sequence). This CDR3 region has 15 residues. CDR3 protein: CSSSSPGTGNYGYTF. CDR3 DNA sequence: TGTTCCAGCAGCTCCCCCGGGACAGGCAACTATGGCTACACCTTC.

V gene TRBV11-1 combines with J gene TRBJ2-7; 10 positions agree with TRBD1. CDR1 and CDR2 (germline): SGHAT, FQDESV (reference sequence). The V segment lost 0 bases and the J segment 2 bases; nucleotides outside the gene matches: 1. The CDR3 is 15 amino acids. CDR3 region: CASSLAGQGPYEQYF. The CDR3 coding sequence is TGTGCCAGCAGCTTAGCGGGACAGGGGCCCTACGAGCAGTACTTC.

J is TRBJ2-5 and V is TRBV19; 7 positions match TRBD2. The CDR3 contains 14 residues. V trimming: 10 bases; J trimming: 1 base; junction bases outside the gene matches: 9. CDR1 and CDR2 (germline): LNHDA, SQIVND (reference sequence). The CDR3 coding sequence is TGTGCCACCCAGGGTAGGGAGGGCCAAGAGACCCAGTACTTC. Its translation is CATQGREGQETQYF.

The chain recombines TRBV15 with TRBJ2-1; the D gene is possibly TRBD1 (5 bases). Germline CDR1 and CDR2: LNHNV and YYDKDF (reference sequence). The V end lost 0 bases, the J end lost 12 bases, and 24 bases lay between the germline ends. The length of the CDR3 is 17 residues. CDR3 region: CATSRDSSHTSPRGQFF. CDR3 in DNA: TGTGCCACCAGCAGAGATAGTTCGCACACATCTCCAAGGGGGCAGTTCTTC.

Only a few counts were recorded for this clone. V is TRBV10-3 and J is TRBJ2-1, with 7 bases matching TRBD2. With V trimmed by 0 bases and J by 4 bases, 9 bases remained unmatched. The CDR3 totals 17 residues. CDR1 and CDR2 (germline): ENHRY, SYGVKD. As DNA, the CDR3 is TGTGCCATCAGTGAGTCTCGGAAAGCGGGGACTTACAATGAGCAGTTCTTC. It encodes CAISESRKAGTYNEQFF.

The chain combines TRBV27 with TRBJ2-5, with a weak D call TRBD2 (5 bases). Trimming cost V 10 bases and J 5 bases, with 14 bases left between them. The germline CDR1 and CDR2 sequences are MNHEY and SMNVEV (reference sequence). This CDR3 is built from 12 residues. CDR3 DNA: TGTGCCACCCGAGGGTCGTGGGAGACCCAGTACTTC. Translation gives CATRGSWETQYF.

The V gene is TRBV6-5, the J gene TRBJ2-5, with D perhaps matching TRBD1 (5 bases). V lost 7 bases and J lost 9, with 24 bases in between. The CDR3 is 15 residues long. CDR1 is MNHEY and CDR2 is SVGAGI in the germline V gene. Here the CDR3 DNA reads TGTGCCAGCAAAGTGCAGGGCGAGGCGGTTCTGGCCCAGTACTTC. It translates to CASKVQGEAVLAQYF.

The CDR3 loop reads CASRVTGTGDTEAFF. The CDR3 nucleotides read TGCGCCAGCAGGGTTACCGGGACAGGGGACACTGAAGCTTTCTTT. The chain employs TRBV5-1 and TRBJ1-1, with 10 nucleotides matching TRBD1. This CDR3 contains 15 residues. V trimming: 5 bases; J trimming: 3 bases; junction bases outside the gene matches: 7. Germline assignment: CDR1 SGHRS and CDR2 YFSETQ.

The rearrangement joins TRBV28 to TRBJ2-7, with 7 positions matching TRBD2. Germline V gene data show CDR1 as MDHEN and CDR2 as SYDVKM. Losses at the gene ends were 2 bases for V and 3 bases for J; bases not matched to a gene: 13. CDR3 length: 17 residues. The CDR3 spells CASSLPPQAGDNYEQYF. In DNA, the CDR3 is TGTGCCAGCAGTTTACCCCCCCAGGCGGGAGATAACTACGAGCAGTACTTC.

The chain joins TRBV5-1 to TRBJ2-3, with 12 bases matching TRBD2. Trimming at V came to 0 bases and at J to 1 base, leaving 0 bases not matched to a gene. Germline-derived CDR1 and CDR2 are SGHRS and YFSETQ. The CDR3 is 16 amino acids. The chain's CDR3 is CASSLGLAGGTDTQYF. The CDR3 DNA sequence: TGCGCCAGCAGCTTGGGACTAGCGGGGGGCACAGATACGCAGTATTTT.

This chain links TRBV29-1 with TRBJ2-7; the match to TRBD2 covers 7 bases. The CDR3 runs to 13 residues. After removal of 4 bases from V and 4 bases from J, the junction contained 7 bases not matched to a gene. Looked up from germline, CDR1 is SQVTM and CDR2 is ANQGSEA. For the CDR3, the DNA is TGCAGCGTTGTTGCTGGGGGGGGATACGAGCAGTACTTC. Translation: CSVVAGGGYEQYF.

V gene TRBV7-9 combines with J gene TRBJ2-7, with TRBD1 as a possible D gene (6 bases). The V end lost 1 base, the J end lost 3 bases, and 16 bases lay between the germline ends. The CDR3 covers 16 residues. Germline V gives CDR1 SEHNR, CDR2 FQNEAQ (reference sequence). The CDR3 protein is CASSLVQGRGNYEQYF. The CDR3 bases are TGTGCCAGCAGCTTAGTGCAGGGCAGGGGAAACTACGAGCAGTACTTC.

This clone came up a few times. The rearrangement uses TRBV5-6 and TRBJ2-3; no firm D call. The CDR3 is 16 amino acids. Germline values: CDR1 SGHDT, CDR2 YYEEEE. With 4 bases removed from V and 1 base from J, the gap between germline ends came to 16 bases. In DNA, the CDR3 is TGTGCCAGCAGCGTTGGCGAAGGTGGAGGCACAGATACGCAGTATTTT. Protein product: CASSVGEGGGTDTQYF.

This clone has just a few counts. V usage is TRBV28 and J usage is TRBJ2-7, with TRBD1 as a possible D gene (6 bases). The CDR3 is made up of 14 amino acids. Germline V CDR1 and CDR2: MDHEN, SYDVKM. With 4 bases removed from V and 6 bases from J, the gap between germline ends came to 16 bases. CDR3 DNA: TGTGCCAGCAGTTCCCCCTTAGGGGGTAGCGAGCAGTACTTC. Its protein product is CASSSPLGGSEQYF.

The rearrangement links TRBV29-1 to TRBJ1-5, with 8 bases lining up with TRBD1. The V and J ends lost 4 bases and 3 bases, in that order; junction bases with no gene match: 8. CDR1 and CDR2 (germline): SQVTM, ANQGSEA. The CDR3 has 15 amino acids. The CDR3 here is CSVVETGGFNQPQHF. The DNA for the CDR3 is TGCAGCGTTGTCGAAACAGGGGGATTCAATCAGCCCCAGCATTTT.